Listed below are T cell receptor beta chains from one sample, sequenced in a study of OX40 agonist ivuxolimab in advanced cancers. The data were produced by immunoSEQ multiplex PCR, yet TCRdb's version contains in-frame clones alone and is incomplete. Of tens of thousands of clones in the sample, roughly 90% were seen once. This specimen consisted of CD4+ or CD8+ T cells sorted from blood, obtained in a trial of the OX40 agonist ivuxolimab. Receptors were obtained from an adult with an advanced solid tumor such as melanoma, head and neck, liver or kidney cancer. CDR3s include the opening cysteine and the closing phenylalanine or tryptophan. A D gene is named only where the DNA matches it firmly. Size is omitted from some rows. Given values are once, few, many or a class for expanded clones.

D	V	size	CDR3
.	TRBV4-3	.	CASSQQGLNTEAFF
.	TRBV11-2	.	CASSLYVGASVQETQYF
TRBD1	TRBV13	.	CAVRQGNNNEQFF
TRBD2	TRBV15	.	CATSPRTSGSNEQFF
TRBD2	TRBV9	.	CASSPGTSRNGEQFF
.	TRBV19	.	CASSIGGFSTDTQYF
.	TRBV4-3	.	CASSSQGRSYGYTF
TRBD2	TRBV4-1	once	CASSQGPAGGPYEQYF
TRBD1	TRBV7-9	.	CASSLVRGQTQETQYF
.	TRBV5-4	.	CASSHRGRADYGYTF
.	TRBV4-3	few	CASSQDSTSGDGYTF
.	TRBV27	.	CASSSPGISSYNEQFF
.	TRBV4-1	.	CASSQGGSSTDTQYF
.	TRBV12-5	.	CASGLLGAGYGYTF
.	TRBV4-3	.	CASSQAPWGTDSYEQYF
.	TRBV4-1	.	CASSQATGAGETQYF
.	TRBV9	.	CASSVGGGGTDTQYF
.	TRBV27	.	CASSALGGSTEAFF
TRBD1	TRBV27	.	CASSHETGSQETQYF
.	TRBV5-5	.	CASSLDGLLGGRSYEQYF
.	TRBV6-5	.	CASYQRDLSPEAFF
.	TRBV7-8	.	CASQPGAGELFF
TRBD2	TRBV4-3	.	CASSQVMTSGGYEQYF
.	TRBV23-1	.	CASSQSKKPGHYNEQFF
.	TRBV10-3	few	CAISESPRNYGYTF
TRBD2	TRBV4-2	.	CASSLPGGTSARNEQFF